The next 12 T cell receptor beta chains were all read from a single sample in a study of blood T cell repertoires in COVID-19. TCRdb keeps only in-frame clones here, not all; method: immunoSEQ multiplex PCR. The sample includes tens of thousands of clones, roughly 82% of them seen just once. The sample consisted of peripheral blood. The receptors here all came from a man in his fifties or sixties with acute or convalescent COVID-19.

The chain uses TRBV19 and TRBJ2-7; D might be TRBD1 (5 bases). The CDR3 runs 12 residues. The germline V gene encodes CDR1 LNHDA and CDR2 SQIVND (reference sequence). Trimming took 7 bases from V and 1 from J, leaving 8 bases between them. CDR3 protein: CASTGQSYEQYF. CDR3 DNA sequence: TGTGCCAGTACCGGACAATCCTACGAGCAGTACTTC.

This chain uses TRBV11-2 with TRBJ1-6, with TRBD1 as a possible D gene (5 bases). The germline CDR1 and CDR2 sequences are SGHAT and FQNNGV. This CDR3 has 13 residues. V was shortened by 8 bases and J by 6 bases, with 11 bases between the two germline ends. CDR3 region: CASQPGPNSPLHF. The CDR3 coding sequence is TGTGCCAGCCAACCAGGGCCTAATTCACCCCTCCACTTT.

V is TRBV7-3 and J is TRBJ2-1; 7 nucleotides align to TRBD2. V shed 4 bases, J shed 10 bases, and the junction held 4 bases outside the gene matches. This CDR3 is 12 amino acids long. Germline-derived CDR1 and CDR2 are SGHTA and FQGTGA. The CDR3 DNA reads TGTGCCAGCAGCTCCCAGCGGGAAGAGCAGTTCTTC. Protein: CASSSQREEQFF. Full variable domain (rest looked up from reference TRBV7-3 and TRBJ2-1): GAGVSQTPSNKVTEKGKYVELRCDPISGHTALYWYRQSLGQGPEFLIYFQGTGAADDSGLPNDRFFAVRPEGSVSTLKIQRTERGDSAVYLCASSSQREEQFFGPGTRLTVL.

The chain links TRBV19 to TRBJ2-5, with D possibly TRBD2 on 6 matching bases. Looked up from germline, CDR1 is LNHDA and CDR2 is SQIVND (reference sequence). V was shortened by 4 bases and J by 7 bases, with 16 bases between the two germline ends. The CDR3 is 14 residues long. CDR3 in DNA: TGTGCCAGTAGTACGGGGCGGGATGGAGGGACCCAGTACTTC. It translates to CASSTGRDGGTQYF. Supplemented by reference TRBV19 and TRBJ2-5, the full variable domain reads DGGITQSPKYLFRKEGQNVTLSCEQNLNHDAMYWYRQDPGQGLRLIYYSQIVNDFQKGDIAEGYSVSREKKESFPLTVTSAQKNPTAFYLCASSTGRDGGTQYFGPGTRLLVL.

The chain has TRBV6-5 and TRBJ2-7; D may be TRBD1 (6 bases). The CDR3 is 14 residues long. CDR1 and CDR2 (germline): MNHEY, SVGAGI. V was pared by 4 bases and J by 4 bases, with 14 bases between. The DNA of the CDR3 is TGTGCCAGCAGTTCATACAGGGTCGGGTACGAGCAGTACTTC. As protein: CASSSYRVGYEQYF.

This chain connects TRBV5-1 to TRBJ1-1; possibly TRBD1 for D (5 bases). There are 12 residues in the CDR3. Germline CDR1 and CDR2: SGHRS and YFSETQ. The V end was cut by 3 bases, the J end by 8 bases, with 11 bases between. The CDR3, as DNA: TGCGCCAGCAGCTGGGGGGAGGGAGAAGCTTTCTTT. It specifies CASSWGEGEAFF.

This rearrangement joins TRBV24-1 to TRBJ2-1; 7 nucleotides match TRBD1. Losses at the gene ends were 1 base for V and 15 bases for J; bases not matched to a gene: 5. Germline V gene lookup returns CDR1 KGHDR and CDR2 SFDVKD. The length of the CDR3 is 12 residues. The CDR3 is CATSDLEGARFF. The CDR3 coding sequence is TGTGCCACCAGTGATTTAGAGGGGGCACGGTTCTTC.

This chain uses TRBV5-6 with TRBJ2-1, with unresolved D. CDR3 length: 13 residues. The ends were cut back, 2 bases at V and 10 bases at J, with 13 bases in the middle. Germline CDR1 reads SGHDT; CDR2 reads YYEEEE. CDR3 sequence: CASSLSASSEQFF. The CDR3 nucleotides are TGTGCCAGCAGCTTATCAGCGTCAAGCGAGCAGTTCTTC.

The count of this clone is one. The V and J genes are TRBV9 and TRBJ2-1; 11 positions agree with TRBD2. Germline V lookup: CDR1 SGDLS, CDR2 YYNGEE. V lost 0 bases and J lost 9; bases outside the gene matches: 8. This CDR3 contains 16 residues. CDR3: CASSVGQTSGEGEQFF. The CDR3 DNA follows: TGTGCCAGCAGCGTAGGCCAGACTAGCGGGGAAGGTGAGCAGTTCTTC.

This clone came up a few times. This chain uses TRBV18 with TRBJ1-2, with D possibly TRBD1 on 5 matching bases. Germline CDR1 reads KGHSH; CDR2 reads LQKENI. Trimming shortened V by 5 bases and J by 4 bases, and 17 bases separated the two germline ends. This CDR3 has 15 residues. Here the CDR3 DNA reads TGTGCCAGCTCAAGAGACGGGACTTTCCTCTATGGCTACACCTTC. It codes for CASSRDGTFLYGYTF.

The V call is TRBV4-2, the J call TRBJ1-2; tentatively, D is TRBD1 (5 bases). CDR3 size: 16 residues. Per the germline V gene, CDR1 is LGHNA and CDR2 is YNFKEQ. V lost 1 base and J 3 bases, leaving 15 bases between the germline ends. The CDR3, as DNA: TGTGCCAGCAGCCAAGCTTCGGGGGTGCCTTACTATGGCTACACCTTC. Translated: CASSQASGVPYYGYTF.

V gene TRBV10-3 combines with J gene TRBJ2-3, with D possibly matching TRBD2 (6 bases). The CDR3 contains 16 residues. The germline V gene encodes CDR1 ENHRY and CDR2 SYGVKD. The V and J ends lost 0 bases and 8 bases respectively, with 18 bases between them. The CDR3 protein is CAISESMGGARGTQYF. The CDR3 DNA sequence: TGTGCCATCAGTGAGTCGATGGGAGGAGCAAGGGGTACGCAGTATTTT.